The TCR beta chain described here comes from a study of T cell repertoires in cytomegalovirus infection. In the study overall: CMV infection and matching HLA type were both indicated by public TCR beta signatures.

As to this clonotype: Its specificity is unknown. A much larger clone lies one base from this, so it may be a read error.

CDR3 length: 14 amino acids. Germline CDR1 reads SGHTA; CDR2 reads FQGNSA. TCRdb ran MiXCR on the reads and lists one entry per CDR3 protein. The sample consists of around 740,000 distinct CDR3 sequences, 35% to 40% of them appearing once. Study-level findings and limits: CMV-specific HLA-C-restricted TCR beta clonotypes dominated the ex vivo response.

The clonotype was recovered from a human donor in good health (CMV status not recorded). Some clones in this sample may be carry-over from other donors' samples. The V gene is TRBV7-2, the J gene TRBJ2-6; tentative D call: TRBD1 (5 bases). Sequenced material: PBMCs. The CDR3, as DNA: TGTGCCAGCAGCTTAGAGCCTGGGGCCATCGTCCTGACTTTC. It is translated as CASSLEPGAIVLTF.